This T cell receptor beta chain was documented in a study of cytomegalovirus exposure and HLA in healthy donors. As regards this clone: The antigen is undetermined.

Study outcomes and limitations: TCR beta chains numbering 164 were designated cytomegalovirus-associated. The classifier reportedly diagnosed cytomegalovirus status with high specificity and sensitivity.

Trimming removed 3 bases from V and 8 bases from J, with 16 bases in between. From germline, CDR1 is SNHLY and CDR2 FYNNEI. This CDR3 spans 15 amino acids. Data came from immunoSEQ multiplex PCR; TCRdb stores just in-frame clones and leaves some out. The sample gives about 130,000 clones, roughly 89% of which show up once; 3% to 3.5% is in the top ten. The sequence came from a young man in good health and CMV-seronegative. The sample taken for sequencing was PBMCs. The chain combines TRBV2 with TRBJ1-4; perhaps TRBD1 as D (5 bases). The CDR3 DNA follows: TGTGCCAGCAGTGACCAAGGGGCTGTTGAAGAAAAACTGTTTTTT. Translation: CASSDQGAVEEKLFF. Complete variable domain (other parts from reference TRBV2 and TRBJ1-4): EPEVTQTPSHQVTQMGQEVILRCVPISNHLYFYWYRQILGQKVEFLVSFYNNEISEKSEIFDDQFSVERPDGSNFTLKIRSTKLEDSAMYFCASSDQGAVEEKLFFGSGTQLSVL.